This TCR beta chain was identified during a study of immune characterization of retroperitoneal liposarcoma. TCRdb analysed the PCR reads with MiXCR anew, one entry per CDR3 protein. This table has some 4,000 distinct CDR3 sequences, 30% to 40% appearing once. The V gene end was trimmed by 1 base and the J gene end by 3 bases; junction bases not matched to a gene: 5. The CDR3 sequence is 16 residues long. Looked up from germline, CDR1 is SGHTA and CDR2 is FQGNSA. This clonotype qualifies as large (0.1 to 1%). This sequence was found in a male donor with retroperitoneal liposarcoma. This chain links TRBV7-2 with TRBJ2-4, with 8 nucleotides matching TRBD1. The sequencing input was tumor tissue. DNA of the CDR3: TGTGCCAGCAGCTTAGTTGACAGGGGCGTCAAAAACATTCAGTACTTC. It is translated as CASSLVDRGVKNIQYF.